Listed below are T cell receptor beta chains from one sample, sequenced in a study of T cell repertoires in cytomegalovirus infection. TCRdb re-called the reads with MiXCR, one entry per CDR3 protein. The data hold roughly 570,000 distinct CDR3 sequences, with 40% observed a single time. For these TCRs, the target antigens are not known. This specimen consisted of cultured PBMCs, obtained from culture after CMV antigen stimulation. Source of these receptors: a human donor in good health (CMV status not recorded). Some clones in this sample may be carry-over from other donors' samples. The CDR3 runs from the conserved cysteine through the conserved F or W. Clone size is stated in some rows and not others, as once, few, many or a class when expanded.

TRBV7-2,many,CASSLDPDYQPQHF
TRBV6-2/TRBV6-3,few,CASSYITSGSFQLHEQFF
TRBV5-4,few,CASSWGNTIYF
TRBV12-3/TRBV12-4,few,CASRGQEGSPLHF
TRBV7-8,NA,CASSLVAGRAGGSSYEQYF
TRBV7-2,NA,CASSLVRTVLSNQPQHF
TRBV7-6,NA,CASSLRWKRPRGNTGELFF
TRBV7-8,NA,CASSLGGGGPSSYNEQFF
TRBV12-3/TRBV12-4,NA,CASSFREEPGNTIYF
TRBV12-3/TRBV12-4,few,CASSFHRDRGGEQYF
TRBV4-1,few,CASSQDRQGGSNQPQHF
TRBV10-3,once,CATFPGGGKGNTIYF
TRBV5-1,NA,CASSSEDTNEKLFF
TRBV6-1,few,CATLIGYEQYF
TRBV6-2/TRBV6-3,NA,CASNPSGKSERAFF
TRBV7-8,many,CASSSETGGGKPQHF
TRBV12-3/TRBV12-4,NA,CASSFGQANTQYF
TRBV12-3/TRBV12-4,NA,CASSFRQPPYEQYF
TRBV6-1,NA,CASSYIWEQFF
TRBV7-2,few,CASSLSGTGYEKLFF
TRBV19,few,CASSIERDQPQHF
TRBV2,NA,CASRRQGWDTEAFF
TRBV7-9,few,CASSSTLVVMNTEAFF
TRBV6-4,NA,CASSEGPDSPLHF
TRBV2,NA,CASSGTSGFTYEQYF
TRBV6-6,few,CACYMTGSANVLTF
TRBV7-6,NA,CASSPRAGLQSQNSPLHF
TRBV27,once,CASSPPLTPTQYF
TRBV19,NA,CASSILGQLRNQPQHF
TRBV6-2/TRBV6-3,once,CASSGLAGLLGEQFF
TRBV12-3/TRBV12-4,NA,CASSLTENTIYF
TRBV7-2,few,CASSSPGQGFSLHF
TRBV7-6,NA,CASRVEPYGYTF
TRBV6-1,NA,CASRTGQGLSEQFF